One TCR beta chain is described in this entry. Its specificity is unknown. The CDR3 is made up of 15 amino acids. Germline V gives CDR1 KGHSH, CDR2 LQKENI. With 3 bases clipped from V and 2 bases from J, the junction kept 5 bases outside the gene matches. This specimen belongs to a study of STAT3 mutations in large granular lymphocyte leukemia. Study information: Roughly half of the longitudinally sequenced T-LGLL patients carried detectable canonical activating STAT3 mutations.

General study results and limits: In T-cell large granular lymphocyte leukemia, about half of patients showed multiple immunodominant subclonotypes. All newly emerging clones after therapy were STAT3 wild type.

The method was immunoSEQ multiplex PCR; TCRdb's version includes in-frame clones alone and lacks a portion of them. Seen here are over 25,000 clones, approximately 80% observed once, and the top ten hold 30%. Sequences were obtained from peripheral blood mononuclear cells. J is TRBJ2-7 and V is TRBV18; the match to TRBD1 covers 9 bases. The source of this sequence is a woman aged 45-60 years with T-cell large granular lymphocyte leukemia. Some clones in this sample may be carry-over from other donors' samples. This chain's CDR3 is CASSPPGTGTYEQYF. The CDR3 nucleotides read TGTGCCAGCTCACCTCCCGGGACAGGGACCTACGAGCAGTACTTC.